A single sample gave rise to the 23 T cell receptor beta chains below, sequenced in a study of cytotoxic CD8 clonotypes in ibrutinib-treated CLL. TCRdb keeps only in-frame clones here, not all; method: immunoSEQ multiplex PCR. This sample has under 300,000 clones, with less than 85% found just once. The material was PBMCs, obtained at disease progression, from a patient treated with ibrutinib. Receptor source: a human donor with chronic lymphocytic leukemia.

The chain combines TRBV7-3 with TRBJ2-2, with TRBD2 identical over 10 bases. This CDR3 has 18 residues. With 4 bases clipped from V and 4 bases from J, the junction kept 12 bases outside the gene matches. The germline V gene encodes CDR1 SGHTA and CDR2 FQGTGA. CDR3 in DNA: TGTGCCAGCAGCTACACGGGAGCGGGAGGGCCCTTCACCGGGGAGCTGTTTTTT. Amino acids: CASSYTGAGGPFTGELFF.

This chain joins TRBV5-6 and TRBJ1-4; 7 bases match TRBD1. Per germline, CDR1 SGHDT and CDR2 YYEEEE. This CDR3 contains 15 residues. Unmatched junction bases numbered 9, after V lost 2 bases and J lost 8 bases. CDR3 loop: CASSFFVQGGEKLFF. CDR3 bases: TGTGCCAGCAGCTTTTTTGTCCAGGGGGGCGAAAAACTGTTTTTT.

The V and J genes are TRBV2 and TRBJ2-3; TRBD1 matches at 9 bases. CDR3 length: 16 residues. The J segment lost 4 bases and the V segment lost 6 bases, leaving 11 bases of the junction unmatched. Germline CDR1 is SNHLY and CDR2 is FYNNEI. The CDR3 loop reads CASREDRGSVSDTQYF. The CDR3 bases are TGTGCCAGCAGAGAGGACAGGGGCAGTGTATCAGATACGCAGTATTTT.

The gene calls are TRBV5-5 and TRBJ1-2; D unresolved. CDR3 length: 14 residues. The germline V gene encodes CDR1 SGHKS and CDR2 YYEKEE (reference sequence). V was clipped by 0 bases and J by 4 bases, with 10 bases between them. CDR3 sequence: CASSLEGNPYGYTF. CDR3 nucleotide sequence: TGTGCCAGCAGCTTGGAAGGGAACCCCTATGGCTACACCTTC.

The CDR3 loop is CASTRTGRETQYF. The CDR3 DNA sequence: TGTGCCAGCACCCGGACAGGGCGAGAGACCCAGTACTTC. The chain employs TRBV28 and TRBJ2-5; 8 bases are shared with TRBD1. The trim removed 7 bases at V and 4 bases at J, leaving 5 bases unmatched. The CDR3 is 13 amino acids. Germline V CDR1 and CDR2: MDHEN, SYDVKM.

The chain carries TRBV11-2 and TRBJ1-6; no firm D call. With 2 bases removed from V and 8 bases from J, the gap between germline ends came to 13 bases. The length of the CDR3 is 15 residues. The germline V gene encodes CDR1 SGHAT and CDR2 FQNNGV. CDR3 amino acids: CASSLFWEVDSPLHF. The CDR3 DNA follows: TGTGCCAGCAGCTTATTTTGGGAGGTGGATTCACCCCTCCACTTT. The entire variable domain, with the rest obtained from reference TRBV11-2 and TRBJ1-6, is as follows: EAGVAQSPRYKIIEKRQSVAFWCNPISGHATLYWYQQILGQGPKLLIQFQNNGVVDDSQLPKDRFSAERLKGVDSTLKIQPAKLEDSAVYLCASSLFWEVDSPLHFGNGTRLTVT.

The chain combines TRBV5-1 with TRBJ1-5; 7 bases are shared with TRBD1. There are 15 residues in the CDR3. The germline gives CDR1 SGHRS, CDR2 YFSETQ. V dropped 0 bases and J dropped 4; count of bases not matched to a gene: 4. The CDR3 nucleotides read TGCGCCAGCAGCTTGGCCGGGGACAGTAATCAGCCCCAGCATTTT. Translated, it gives CASSLAGDSNQPQHF.

This sequence joins TRBV6-5 and TRBJ2-7; 8 nucleotides match TRBD1. Germline V gene lookup returns CDR1 MNHEY and CDR2 SVGAGI. The CDR3 is 13 residues long. The ends lost 6 bases at V and 3 bases at J; junction bases unmatched: 4. The CDR3 reads CASRGTGLYEQYF. DNA of the CDR3: TGTGCCAGCAGGGGGACAGGCCTCTACGAGCAGTACTTC.

The chain couples TRBV29-1 to TRBJ2-2, with 9 bases identical to TRBD1. CDR3 length: 17 amino acids. The ends lost 7 bases at V and 2 bases at J; junction bases unmatched: 14. CDR1 and CDR2 from the germline V gene are SQVTM and ANQGSEA. The CDR3 DNA follows: TGCAGCGCCCGGGACAGGGTCATATCACAAAACACCGGGGAGCTGTTTTTT. It yields the protein CSARDRVISQNTGELFF.

The J gene is TRBJ2-7, the V gene TRBV25-1, with D uncertain. CDR3 length: 12 amino acids. V was pared by 8 bases and J by 3 bases, with 11 bases between. CDR1 is MGHDK, CDR2 SYGVNS, per germline. The CDR3, as DNA: TGTGCCAGCGGGATCTTGTACTACGAGCAGTACTTC. Translating it yields CASGILYYEQYF.

This chain connects TRBV13 to TRBJ1-3; a possible D gene is TRBD1 (5 bases). Trimming took off 5 bases at V and 4 bases at J, with 15 bases between the two ends. CDR1 is PRHDT, CDR2 FYEKMQ, per germline (reference sequence). The CDR3 has 15 amino acids. The CDR3 sequence is CASSPRGGGGNTIYF. CDR3 DNA sequence: TGTGCCAGCAGCCCCCGTGGGGGGGGAGGAAACACCATATATTTT.

V usage is TRBV29-1 and J usage is TRBJ1-5; D remains ambiguous. Germline-derived CDR1 and CDR2 are SQVTM and ANQGSEA. V lost 5 bases, J lost 4 bases, and 12 bases lay in between. The CDR3 has 13 amino acids. CDR3 in amino acids: CSVSPGVNQPQHF. The CDR3, as DNA: TGCAGCGTTTCTCCCGGGGTAAATCAGCCCCAGCATTTT.

The V and J genes are TRBV28 and TRBJ2-1; TRBD2 matches at 11 bases. V was clipped by 3 bases and J by 9 bases; unmatched bases: 4. Per germline, CDR1 MDHEN and CDR2 SYDVKM. The CDR3 runs 14 residues. The CDR3 reads CASSLGSGRAEQFF. CDR3 coding DNA: TGTGCCAGCAGTTTGGGTAGCGGGAGGGCTGAGCAGTTCTTC.

The rearrangement joins TRBV6-1 to TRBJ2-7; D is tentatively TRBD1 or TRBD2 (5 bases each). V gave up 7 bases and J gave up 7 bases, with 17 bases separating them. Germline V lookup: CDR1 MNHNS, CDR2 SASEGT. The CDR3 has 13 amino acids. CDR3 sequence (DNA): TGTGCCAGCAAAGGGGACGGCACCCGGGAGCAGTACTTC. It encodes CASKGDGTREQYF.

The chain is built from TRBV9 and TRBJ1-1, with D possibly being TRBD1 (6 bases). Trimming stripped 1 base from V and 0 bases from J, with 10 bases between. Germline assignment: CDR1 SGDLS and CDR2 YYNGEE. This CDR3 contains 15 residues. The CDR3 coding sequence is TGTGCCAGCAGCGTAATTCAGGGGTTGAACACTGAAGCTTTCTTT. Encoded protein: CASSVIQGLNTEAFF.

This clone showed up just once. The chain links TRBV6-4 to TRBJ2-7; possibly TRBD1 for D (9 bases). CDR1 and CDR2 (germline): MRHNA, SNTAGT. V dropped 6 bases and J dropped 2 bases, with 29 bases sitting between them. The CDR3 has 19 amino acids. CDR3 amino acids: CASRKSWDREGSGTYEQYF. In DNA, the CDR3 is TGTGCCAGCAGGAAGTCGTGGGACAGGGAGGGTAGCGGGACCTACGAGCAGTACTTC.

This clone appeared a few times. The genes are TRBV27 and TRBJ1-2; D unclear. Trimming shortened V by 3 bases and J by 1 base, and 9 bases separated the two germline ends. From germline, CDR1 is MNHEY and CDR2 SMNVEV (reference sequence). CDR3 size: 14 residues. DNA of the CDR3: TGTGCCAGCAGTTTGTCCAGATTTAACTATGGCTACACCTTC. Translating gives CASSLSRFNYGYTF.

V gene TRBV9 combines with J gene TRBJ2-2; no reliable D call. Germline loops: CDR1 SGDLS, CDR2 YYNGEE. This CDR3 is 13 amino acids long. With 0 bases removed from V and 5 bases from J, the gap between germline ends came to 5 bases. The CDR3 DNA is TGTGCCAGCAGCGTAGAAATTACCGGGGAGCTGTTTTTT. Translated: CASSVEITGELFF.

V gene TRBV11-2 combines with J gene TRBJ2-7, with 11 nucleotides matching TRBD2. The CDR3 runs 16 residues. Germline CDR1 is SGHAT and CDR2 is FQNNGV. The V gene end was trimmed by 7 bases and the J gene end by 3 bases; junction bases not matched to a gene: 11. CDR3 protein: CASTNKRTSGFYEQYF. Here the CDR3 DNA reads TGTGCCAGCACCAACAAAAGGACTAGCGGGTTCTACGAGCAGTACTTC.

Only a few counts were recorded for this clone. The chain uses TRBV18 and TRBJ1-2, with 8 bases matching TRBD1. With 4 bases clipped from V and 4 bases from J, the junction kept 2 bases outside the gene matches. The length of the CDR3 is 13 residues. Germline V gene data show CDR1 as KGHSH and CDR2 as LQKENI. The CDR3 DNA is TGTGCCAGCTCACAGACAGGGGCCTATGGCTACACCTTC. This gives the protein CASSQTGAYGYTF.

The gene calls are TRBV6-5 and TRBJ2-7; D call uncertain. CDR1 MNHEY and CDR2 SVGAGI come from the germline V gene. Trimming stripped 7 bases from V and 2 bases from J, with 18 bases between. The CDR3 covers 15 residues. CDR3 DNA: TGTGCCAGCACCTCCGGGCTATCGACTCCCTACGAGCAGTACTTC. This codes for CASTSGLSTPYEQYF.

This clone showed up just once. The chain is built from TRBV21-1 and TRBJ2-1. TRBV21-1 is deemed a pseudogene. The CDR3 loop spans 13 amino acids. The CDR3 sequence is CASTIGSYNEQFF. Written as DNA, the CDR3 is TGTGCCAGTACAATCGGCTCCTACAATGAGCAGTTCTTC.

The V gene is TRBV11-1, the J gene TRBJ2-1; TRBD2 matches at 8 bases. The CDR3 contains 17 residues. Germline CDR1 SGHAT, CDR2 FQDESV (reference sequence). V was clipped by 4 bases and J by 6 bases; unmatched bases: 14. This CDR3 reads CASSSYRGGPWGNEQFF. DNA for the CDR3: TGTGCCAGCAGCTCATACCGGGGGGGGCCCTGGGGCAATGAGCAGTTCTTC.